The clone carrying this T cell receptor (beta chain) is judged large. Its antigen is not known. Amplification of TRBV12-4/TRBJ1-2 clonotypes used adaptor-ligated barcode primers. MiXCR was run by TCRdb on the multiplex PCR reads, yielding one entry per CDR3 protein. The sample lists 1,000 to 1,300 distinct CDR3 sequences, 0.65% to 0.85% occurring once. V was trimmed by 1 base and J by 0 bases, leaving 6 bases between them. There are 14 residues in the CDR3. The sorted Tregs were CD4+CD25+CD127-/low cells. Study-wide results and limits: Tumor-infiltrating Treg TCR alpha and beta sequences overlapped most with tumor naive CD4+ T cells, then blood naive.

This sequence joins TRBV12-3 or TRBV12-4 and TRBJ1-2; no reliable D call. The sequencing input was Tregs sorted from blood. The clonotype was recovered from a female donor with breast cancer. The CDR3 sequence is CASSLGLTNYGYTF. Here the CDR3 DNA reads TGTGCCAGCAGTTTAGGGTTAACTAACTATGGCTACACCTTC.